Shown below are 25 T cell receptor beta chains from a single sample sequenced in a study of PD-L1 blockade in urothelial cancer. Specified time point: pretreatment peripheral blood. The data were produced by immunoSEQ multiplex PCR, yet TCRdb's version contains in-frame clones alone and is incomplete. The sample contains tens of thousands of clones, around 83% of which appear only once. This material consisted of PBMCs, taken around atezolizumab (anti-PD-L1) treatment. The receptors here all came from a woman in her seventies with urothelial cancer.

The chain couples TRBV18 to TRBJ2-2; TRBD1 might be the D (6 bases). Per germline, CDR1 KGHSH and CDR2 LQKENI. The CDR3 covers 16 residues. V shed 2 bases and J shed 0 bases, with 10 bases lying between them. The CDR3 bases are TGTGCCAGCTCACCAATGGACAGTACGAACACCGGGGAGCTGTTTTTT. It encodes CASSPMDSTNTGELFF. The full variable domain, rest sourced from reference TRBV18 and TRBJ2-2, is NAGVMQNPRHLVRRRGQEARLRCSPMKGHSHVYWYRQLPEEGLKFMVYLQKENIIDESGMPKERFSAEFPKEGPSILRIQQVVRGDSAAYFCASSPMDSTNTGELFFGEGSRLTVL.

This chain uses TRBV19 with TRBJ1-2; D call uncertain. CDR1 and CDR2 from the germline V gene are LNHDA and SQIVND (reference sequence). There are 14 residues in the CDR3. V was cut by 2 bases and J by 3 bases, with 10 bases left in between. In nucleotides, the CDR3 is TGTGCCAGTAGTATATCCTGGCCCGACTATGGCTACACCTTC. Protein sequence: CASSISWPDYGYTF.

The J gene is TRBJ2-1, the V gene TRBV18, with TRBD2 matching 10 bases. The CDR3 is 14 amino acids. With 2 bases clipped from V and 9 bases from J, the junction kept 4 bases outside the gene matches. From germline, CDR1 is KGHSH and CDR2 LQKENI. CDR3 sequence reads: CASSPKAGGGEQFF. The DNA of the CDR3 is TGTGCCAGCTCACCAAAAGCGGGAGGGGGTGAGCAGTTCTTC.

The chain combines TRBV7-6 with TRBJ1-1; TRBD1 is a possible D gene (5 bases). The V end lost 0 bases, the J end lost 4 bases, and 12 bases lay between the germline ends. CDR3 length: 15 amino acids. CDR1 is SGHVS, CDR2 FNYEAQ, per germline. CDR3 DNA: TGTGCCAGCAGCTTAGCGTCGGGGGTGGGCACTGAAGCTTTCTTT. Its protein product is CASSLASGVGTEAFF. Looking up the rest from reference TRBV7-6 and TRBJ1-1 gives the full variable domain: GAGVSQSPRYKVTKRGQDVALRCDPISGHVSLYWYRQALGQGPEFLTYFNYEAQQDKSGLPNDRFSAERPEGSISTLTIQRTEQRDSAMYRCASSLASGVGTEAFFGQGTRLTVV.

The V gene is TRBV29-1, the J gene TRBJ2-3, with D perhaps TRBD2 (5 bases). The CDR3 runs 13 residues. Germline-derived CDR1 and CDR2 are SQVTM and ANQGSEA. V was cut by 3 bases and J by 4 bases, with 11 bases left in between. The CDR3 loop is CSVESPGSDTQYF. Here the CDR3 DNA reads TGCAGCGTTGAGTCACCGGGGTCAGATACGCAGTATTTT.

The chain combines TRBV7-9 with TRBJ1-5, with D possibly matching TRBD1 (5 bases). V was pared by 4 bases and J by 5 bases, with 15 bases between. Germline V lookup: CDR1 SEHNR, CDR2 FQNEAQ (reference sequence). The CDR3 loop spans 15 amino acids. CDR3 sequence (DNA): TGTGCCAGCAGCTCGACCCGACAGTCTGATCAGCCCCAGCATTTT. Protein product: CASSSTRQSDQPQHF.

This clone came up a few times. At one boundary the junction diverges from the germline segment, which might be a read error. The V call is TRBV5-1, the J call TRBJ2-3, with 9 bases aligning to TRBD1. The germline V gene encodes CDR1 SGHRS and CDR2 YFSETQ. This CDR3 spans 15 amino acids. The CDR3 DNA is TGCGCCAGCAAGGATGCTACAGGGGGCACGGATACGCAGTATTTT. Amino acid sequence: CASKDATGGTDTQYF.

The gene calls are TRBV19 and TRBJ2-1; 9 bases are shared with TRBD2. The germline V gene has CDR1 LNHDA and CDR2 SQIVND (reference sequence). The CDR3 totals 19 residues. With V trimmed by 0 bases and J by 8 bases, 17 bases remained unmatched. The CDR3 is CASSIEWVGLAGGYHEQFF. The CDR3 DNA reads as TGTGCCAGTAGTATAGAGTGGGTAGGCTTGGCGGGAGGGTACCATGAGCAGTTCTTC.

The CDR3 region has the DNA TGCGCCAGCAGCAGGACTAGCGGGGGAGACCTACTCTACGAGCAGTACTTC. Translating gives CASSRTSGGDLLYEQYF. This chain joins TRBV5-1 and TRBJ2-7; TRBD2 matches 13 bases. Germline loops: CDR1 SGHRS, CDR2 YFSETQ. V lost 4 bases, J lost 3 bases, and 10 bases stayed unmatched. The CDR3 consists of 17 residues.

The chain carries TRBV5-1 and TRBJ1-5, with D perhaps matching TRBD1 (5 bases). Trimming stripped 2 bases from V and 3 bases from J, with 9 bases between. This CDR3 contains 14 residues. The germline CDR1 and CDR2 sequences are SGHRS and YFSETQ. CDR3 amino acids: CASSLDSPNQPQHF. CDR3 in DNA: TGCGCCAGCAGCTTAGACAGTCCCAATCAGCCCCAGCATTTT.

This clone was seen a single time. V usage is TRBV27 and J usage is TRBJ1-1; 10 bases agree with TRBD1. The V and J ends lost 5 bases and 5 bases, in that order; junction bases with no gene match: 11. The CDR3 loop spans 16 amino acids. The germline gives CDR1 MNHEY, CDR2 SMNVEV (reference sequence). CDR3 loop: CASSRGQGGIGTEAFF. CDR3 nucleotides: TGTGCCAGCAGTCGTGGACAGGGGGGGATCGGGACTGAAGCTTTCTTT.

The CDR3 coding sequence is TGTGCCAGCAGTTCCGCGGCTAGCGGGAGAGCATCCTGGCAGTACTTC. Protein: CASSSAASGRASWQYF. This chain uses TRBV6-5 with TRBJ2-7, with 10 bases lining up with TRBD2. With 4 bases clipped from V and 9 bases from J, the junction kept 15 bases outside the gene matches. Germline V gene data show CDR1 as MNHEY and CDR2 as SVGAGI. This CDR3 contains 16 residues.

This chain connects TRBV5-4 to TRBJ2-7; tentative D call: TRBD2 (7 bases). Deletions cut 3 bases from V and 5 bases from J, with 21 bases between. Germline lookup yields CDR1 SGHNT and CDR2 YYREEE (reference sequence). The length of the CDR3 is 16 residues. DNA of the CDR3: TGTGCCAGCAGCTCCGGAGGGGGGGTTGGTCCTAACGAGCAGTACTTC. Translating gives CASSSGGGVGPNEQYF.

The rearrangement uses TRBV27 and TRBJ1-2, with D perhaps TRBD1 (5 bases). The V gene's germline CDR1 is MNHEY and CDR2 SMNVEV (reference sequence). V lost 3 bases, J lost 3 bases, and 11 bases lay in between. The CDR3 has 14 residues. CDR3 DNA sequence: TGTGCCAGCAGTTTCGCTGGGGGGGACTATGGCTACACCTTC. Protein: CASSFAGGDYGYTF.

This chain links TRBV19 with TRBJ1-2; maybe TRBD1 (6 bases). Germline V gene lookup returns CDR1 LNHDA and CDR2 SQIVND (reference sequence). CDR3 size: 14 residues. The V end lost 1 base, the J end lost 4 bases, and 10 bases lay between the germline ends. The CDR3 bases are TGTGCCAGTAGTATAGGTCGACAGGCCTATGGCTACACCTTC. It specifies CASSIGRQAYGYTF.

This chain joins TRBV6-1 and TRBJ1-5; 9 bases line up with TRBD1. CDR1 MNHNS and CDR2 SASEGT come from the germline V gene. This CDR3 region has 15 residues. The V and J ends lost 3 bases and 4 bases, in that order; junction bases with no gene match: 4. The CDR3 reads CASSESGTGNQPQHF. Written as DNA, the CDR3 is TGTGCCAGCAGTGAGTCCGGGACAGGGAATCAGCCCCAGCATTTT.

The chain carries TRBV21-1 and TRBJ2-3; the table gives TRBD1 as D, unverified against the DNA. TRBV21-1 counts as a pseudogene. The CDR3 runs to 17 residues. The CDR3 DNA reads as TGTGCCAGCAGCAAAGAGGCTACAGGATCCAGCACAGATACGCAGTATTTT. Protein: CASSKEATGSSTDTQYF.

The chain recombines TRBV7-9 with TRBJ2-7; the match to TRBD1 covers 7 bases. This CDR3 has 14 residues. The trim removed 7 bases at V and 4 bases at J, leaving 10 bases unmatched. Germline lookup yields CDR1 SEHNR and CDR2 FQNEAQ (reference sequence). The CDR3: CASTPRDRTYEQYF. CDR3 coding DNA: TGTGCCAGCACCCCCCGGGACAGAACTTACGAGCAGTACTTC.

The chain is built from TRBV5-1 and TRBJ2-7, with D possibly being TRBD1 (6 bases). The length of the CDR3 is 14 residues. CDR1 is SGHRS and CDR2 is YFSETQ in the germline V gene. V was trimmed by 0 bases and J by 1 base, leaving 8 bases between them. In DNA, the CDR3 is TGCGCCAGCAGCTTGGACAGGGCTTCCTACGAGCAGTACTTC. This codes for CASSLDRASYEQYF.

CDR3 bases: TGCAGCGGCCGAAGGGCGCGGGGCACTGAAGCTTTCTTT. Its protein is CSGRRARGTEAFF. J is TRBJ1-1 and V is TRBV29-1; D remains unclear. CDR1 is SQVTM, CDR2 ANQGSEA, per germline. The CDR3 loop spans 13 amino acids. Between the trimmed V and J ends, which lost 7 bases and 4 bases, there was a span of 16 bases.

The chain joins TRBV10-2 to TRBJ2-7; D not resolved. Per germline, CDR1 WSHSY and CDR2 SAAADI. Trimming took 4 bases from V and 3 from J, leaving 7 bases between them. There are 12 residues in the CDR3. The CDR3 sequence is CASSGYFYEQYF. CDR3 bases: TGCGCCAGCAGTGGGTACTTCTACGAGCAGTACTTC.

This clone was seen just once. V usage is TRBV5-1 and J usage is TRBJ1-1, with 9 bases matching TRBD1. V was pared by 4 bases and J by 1 base, with 8 bases of the junction left unmatched. The CDR3 contains 16 residues. The V gene's germline CDR1 is SGHRS and CDR2 YFSETQ. This chain's CDR3 is CASSVIPGQGNTEAFF. CDR3 nucleotide sequence: TGCGCCAGCAGCGTCATTCCGGGACAGGGGAACACTGAAGCTTTCTTT.

CDR3 residues: CAISESGRGEETQYF. In DNA form, the CDR3 reads TGTGCCATCAGTGAGTCGGGCAGGGGGGAAGAGACCCAGTACTTC. The genes are TRBV10-3 and TRBJ2-5, with D tentatively TRBD1 (7 bases). Germline V lookup: CDR1 ENHRY, CDR2 SYGVKD. V was pared by 0 bases and J by 3 bases, with 11 bases between. CDR3 size: 15 residues.

V and J are TRBV19 and TRBJ2-7, with D maybe TRBD2 (6 bases). Looked up from germline, CDR1 is LNHDA and CDR2 is SQIVND (reference sequence). CDR3 size: 14 residues. Trimming shortened V by 10 bases and J by 3 bases, and 19 bases separated the two germline ends. DNA for the CDR3: TGTGCCACATCCGAGACTAGAGTGGTCTACGAGCAGTACTTC. Amino acid sequence: CATSETRVVYEQYF.

This clone was counted once. The CDR3 spells CASSWGTGTYEQYF. The CDR3 coding sequence is TGTGCCAGCAGCTGGGGGACAGGAACCTACGAGCAGTACTTC. The rearrangement links TRBV5-5 to TRBJ2-7; 8 nucleotides line up with TRBD1. The length of the CDR3 is 14 residues. Germline CDR1 is SGHKS and CDR2 is YYEKEE (reference sequence). J lost 2 bases, V lost 3 bases, and 4 bases had no gene match.